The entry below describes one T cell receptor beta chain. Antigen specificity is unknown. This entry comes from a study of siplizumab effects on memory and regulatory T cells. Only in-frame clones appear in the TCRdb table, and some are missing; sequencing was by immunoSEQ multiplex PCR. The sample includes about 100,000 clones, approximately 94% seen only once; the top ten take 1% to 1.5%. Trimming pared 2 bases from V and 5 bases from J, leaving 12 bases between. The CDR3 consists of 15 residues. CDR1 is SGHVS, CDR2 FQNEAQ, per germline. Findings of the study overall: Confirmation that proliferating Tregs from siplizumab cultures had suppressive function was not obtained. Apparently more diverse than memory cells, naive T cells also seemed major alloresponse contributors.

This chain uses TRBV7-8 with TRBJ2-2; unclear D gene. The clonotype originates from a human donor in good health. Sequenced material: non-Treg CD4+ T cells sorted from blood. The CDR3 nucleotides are TGTGCCAGCAGCTTACAAGCGCCCGATACCGGGGAGCTGTTTTTT. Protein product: CASSLQAPDTGELFF.